The clone carrying this T cell receptor (beta chain) was seen ten or more times. Its antigen is as yet unknown. The sample originates from a study of glioma-infiltrating T cells. Findings of the study overall: Tissue and blood shared very few CDR3 sequences. Non-neoplastic patients had below-expected tissue-blood divergence, while all gliomas exceeded expectation.

Using RNA template, CDR3s of TCR alpha and beta were amplified with iRepertoire arm-PCR. Input was roughly 85-450 ng of tissue mRNA or PBMC total RNA. One entry per CDR3 protein results from TCRdb running MiXCR on the multiplex PCR reads. The profile shows over 80,000 distinct CDR3 sequences, 35% to 45% of them singletons. Trimming cost V 7 bases and J 5 bases; bases outside gene matches: 2. Germline-derived CDR1 and CDR2 are KGHDR and SFDVKD. The CDR3 consists of 13 residues. The chain joins TRBV24-1 to TRBJ2-2; 8 bases line up with TRBD1. The source is a human donor with low-grade glioma or glioblastoma, undergoing nonglioma brain surgery, or in good health (not recorded which). The sample consisted of glioma tissue, nonneoplastic brain tissue, or PBMCs (not recorded which). DNA for the CDR3: TGTGCCACCAGAAGACAGGGGACCGGGGAGCTGTTTTTT. It encodes CATRRQGTGELFF.